This T cell receptor (beta chain) came from a study of shared clonotypes between healthy human individuals. Findings of the study overall: Estimated clonotype richness was generally higher in naive than memory subsets. The generation probabilities recorded for non-shared clonotypes fell below those of clonotypes shared by all four donors.

Naive CD4+ cells were CD45RA-selected; the remaining cells were memory. This clone was picked up a small number of times. Its specificity is not known. Per the original methods: Filtering differed because ImmunoSEQ produced junction-only sequences that carried no quality scores. The repertoire was sequenced with immunoSEQ multiplex PCR; TCRdb's copy has only in-frame clones and lacks some. V and J calls plus clone size are reproduced from that table; the DNA served to infer D and trimming. The table shows 1 million to 1.3 million clones, with 78% occurring only once. Sequencing was done on a sample of memory CD4+ T cells from PBMCs. Subset in this sample: CD45RA-negative fraction. This TCR was sampled from a young man in good health. Some clones in this sample may be carry-over from other donors' samples.

CDR3 in amino acids: CASTLLTGEAFF. The CDR3 DNA is TGCGCCAGCACCCTGCTGACAGGTGAAGCTTTCTTT. The chain recombines TRBV5-1 with TRBJ1-1; possible D gene TRBD1, 6 bases. The length of the CDR3 is 12 residues. The V end was cut by 6 bases, the J end by 7 bases, with 13 bases between. Looked up from germline, CDR1 is SGHRS and CDR2 is YFSETQ.